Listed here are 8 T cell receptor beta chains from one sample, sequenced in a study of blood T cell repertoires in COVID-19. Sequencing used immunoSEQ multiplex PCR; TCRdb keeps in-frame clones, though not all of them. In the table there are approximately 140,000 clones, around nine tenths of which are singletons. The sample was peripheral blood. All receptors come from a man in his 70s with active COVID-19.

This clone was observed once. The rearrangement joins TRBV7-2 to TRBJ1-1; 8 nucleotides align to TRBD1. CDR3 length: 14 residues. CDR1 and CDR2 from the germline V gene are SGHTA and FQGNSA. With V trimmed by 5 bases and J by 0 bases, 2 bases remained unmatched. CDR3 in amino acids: CASSLGQVNTEAFF. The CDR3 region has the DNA TGTGCCAGCAGCCTGGGACAGGTGAACACTGAAGCTTTCTTT.

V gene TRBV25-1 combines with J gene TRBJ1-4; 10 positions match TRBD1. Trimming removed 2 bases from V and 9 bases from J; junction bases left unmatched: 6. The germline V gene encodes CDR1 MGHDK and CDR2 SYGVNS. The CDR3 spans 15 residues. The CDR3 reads CASSELSGQGKKLFF. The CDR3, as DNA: TGTGCCAGCAGTGAACTATCGGGACAGGGGAAAAAACTGTTTTTT.

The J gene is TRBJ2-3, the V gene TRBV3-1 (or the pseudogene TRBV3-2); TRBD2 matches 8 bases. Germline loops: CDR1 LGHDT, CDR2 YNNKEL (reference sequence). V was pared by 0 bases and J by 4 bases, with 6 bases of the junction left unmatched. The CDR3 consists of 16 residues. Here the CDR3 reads CASSQELAGISDTQYF. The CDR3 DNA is TGTGCCAGCAGCCAAGAGTTAGCGGGGATCTCAGATACGCAGTATTTT.

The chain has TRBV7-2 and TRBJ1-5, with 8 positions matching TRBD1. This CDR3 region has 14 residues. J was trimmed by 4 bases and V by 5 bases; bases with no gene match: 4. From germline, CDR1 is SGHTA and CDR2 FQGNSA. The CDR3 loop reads CASSPNRGNQPQHF. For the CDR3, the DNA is TGTGCCAGCAGCCCTAACAGGGGGAATCAGCCCCAGCATTTT.

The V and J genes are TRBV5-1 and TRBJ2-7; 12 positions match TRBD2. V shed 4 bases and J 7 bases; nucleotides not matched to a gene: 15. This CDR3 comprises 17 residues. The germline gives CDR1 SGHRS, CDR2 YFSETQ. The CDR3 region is CASSPTPSTSGSREQYF. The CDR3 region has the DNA TGCGCCAGCAGCCCCACTCCGTCGACTAGCGGGAGTAGAGAGCAGTACTTC.

CDR3 protein: CASSLRRGDTGELFF. The CDR3 DNA sequence: TGTGCCAGCAGCTTGCGCAGGGGGGACACCGGGGAGCTGTTTTTT. V is TRBV7-9 and J is TRBJ2-2; a possible D gene is TRBD1 (7 bases). Germline V gives CDR1 SEHNR, CDR2 FQNEAQ (reference sequence). The CDR3 spans 15 residues. V was pared by 3 bases and J by 3 bases, with 11 bases between.

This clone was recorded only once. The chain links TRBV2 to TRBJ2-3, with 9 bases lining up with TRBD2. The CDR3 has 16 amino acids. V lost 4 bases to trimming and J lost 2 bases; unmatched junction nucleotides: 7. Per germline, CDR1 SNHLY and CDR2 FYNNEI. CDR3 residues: CASSGWAGGTTDTQYF. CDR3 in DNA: TGTGCCAGCAGTGGATGGGCGGGAGGGACCACAGATACGCAGTATTTT.

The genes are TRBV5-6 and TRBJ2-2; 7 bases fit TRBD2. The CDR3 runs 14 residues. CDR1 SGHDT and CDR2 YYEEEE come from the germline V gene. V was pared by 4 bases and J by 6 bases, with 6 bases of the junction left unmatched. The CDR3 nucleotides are TGTGCCAGCAGCGGCGGGAGTTTGGCCGGGGAGCTGTTTTTT. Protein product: CASSGGSLAGELFF.